This T cell receptor (beta chain) was sequenced in a study of tumor and adjacent non-tumor tissue in lung cancer. Overall study context: Stage I to III disease affected some 11 men and several women aged about 31 to 80. The study's findings and limits: Tumor tissue had significantly higher TCR diversity than normal lung.

On this clonotype: Antigen: not known. A junction end diverges from the germline sequence, so it may reflect a read error.

The library came from three nested PCR rounds adapted from ARM-PCR protocols. TCRdb itself ran the multiplex PCR reads through MiXCR, one entry per CDR3 protein. The data contain roughly 120,000 distinct CDR3 sequences, approximately 82% of them singletons. Per the germline V gene, CDR1 is MNHEY and CDR2 is SVGEGT. The length of the CDR3 is 17 residues. The template was RNA from unsorted bulk tissue. The source is a woman in her fifties or sixties with non-small cell lung cancer. The chain uses TRBV6-2 or TRBV6-3 and TRBJ2-2; the D gene is possibly TRBD2 (5 bases). Sample: lung tumor tissue. The CDR3 nucleotides read TGTGCCAGCAGTTACACCGAACAGAGGGCCAATACCGTGGAGCTGTTTTTT. Its protein is CASSYTEQRANTVELFF.